The 11 T cell receptor beta chains presented below share a single source sample, sequenced in a study of shared clonotypes between healthy human individuals (dated by TCRdb to the early 2020s). The library was produced with the immunoSEQ multiplex PCR assay. TCRdb took over this immuneACCESS table, retaining in-frame rearrangements with V and J assigned. Such tables are incomplete; in checked studies, under half of the missing clones stem from an unresolved V gene, and the remainder is unexplained. This sample holds millions of clones; 90% to 95% were observed only once. More than 0.12% of the sample lies in the top ten. Material: naive CD4+ T cells sorted from blood. This specimen's cell subset or site label, per the study, means: CD45RA+ positively selected. The receptors were gathered from a man between 18 and 29 years old in good health.

The chain uses TRBV25-1 and TRBJ1-1; TRBD1 matches at 10 bases. Per the germline V gene, CDR1 is MGHDK and CDR2 is SYGVNS. Trimming at V came to 0 bases and at J to 3 bases, leaving 1 base not matched to a gene. The CDR3 is 15 residues long. The CDR3, as DNA: TGTGCCAGCAGTGAATATGGACAGGGGGACACTGAAGCTTTCTTT. Encoded protein: CASSEYGQGDTEAFF.

This clone has a handful of counts. The chain employs TRBV2 and TRBJ1-2; no reliable D call. The CDR3 is 14 amino acids. Germline values: CDR1 SNHLY, CDR2 FYNNEI. V lost 6 bases and J 4 bases, leaving 15 bases between the germline ends. Written as DNA, the CDR3 is TGTGCCAGCAGAGTGACCCAGGAGAGCTATGGCTACACCTTC. Translated, it gives CASRVTQESYGYTF.

As regards this clone: The sample holds other DNA sequences that translate to the same CDR3. This chain connects TRBV7-9 to TRBJ2-2; maybe TRBD1 (5 bases). Trimming pared 1 base from V and 1 base from J, leaving 7 bases between. The CDR3 spans 15 residues. Germline loops: CDR1 SEHNR, CDR2 FQNEAQ (reference sequence). The CDR3 bases are TGTGCCAGCAGCTTAGTGCAGGGGAACACCGGGGAGCTGTTTTTT. Translation gives CASSLVQGNTGELFF.

The CDR3 region has the DNA TGTGCCAGCAGCCCTTACTATGCCTATGGCTACACCTTC. Its protein is CASSPYYAYGYTF. The J gene is TRBJ1-2, the V gene TRBV27; D not certain. Germline CDR1 MNHEY, CDR2 SMNVEV (reference sequence). Trimming stripped 6 bases from V and 4 bases from J, with 12 bases between. The CDR3 extends over 13 amino acids.

The J gene is TRBJ2-7, the V gene TRBV6-1; D is possibly TRBD1 or TRBD2 (5 bases each). Between the trimmed V and J ends, which lost 5 bases and 6 bases, there was a span of 20 bases. The CDR3 spans 15 residues. Germline CDR1 is MNHNS and CDR2 is SASEGT. The CDR3 region has the DNA TGTGCCAGCAGTCAGGGAACCCCGAGGGTCGGCGAGCAGTACTTC. It translates to CASSQGTPRVGEQYF.

This chain links TRBV4-1 with TRBJ2-7; D perhaps matches TRBD1 (5 bases). Per germline, CDR1 MGHRA and CDR2 YSYEKL. This CDR3 is 15 amino acids long. Trimming took off 2 bases at V and 0 bases at J, with 11 bases between the two ends. This chain's CDR3 is CASSQFDRASYEQYF. In DNA form, the CDR3 reads TGCGCCAGCAGCCAATTCGACAGAGCCTCCTACGAGCAGTACTTC.

Only one count was recorded for this clone. V and J are TRBV28 and TRBJ1-1; no firm D call. Germline V gene sequence: CDR1 MDHEN, CDR2 SYDVKM. The V gene lost 2 bases and the J gene lost 11 bases, with 9 bases spanning the gap. CDR3 length equals 11 residues. Here the CDR3 reads CASSLSAGAFF. DNA of the CDR3: TGTGCCAGCAGTTTAAGCGCGGGGGCTTTCTTT.

This chain connects TRBV5-1 to TRBJ2-3; the match to TRBD2 covers 8 bases. Germline loops: CDR1 SGHRS, CDR2 YFSETQ. CDR3 length: 15 residues. V was clipped by 1 base and J by 3 bases; unmatched bases: 4. The CDR3 DNA reads TGCGCCAGCAGCTTGCCAGCGGGGGAGACAGATACGCAGTATTTT. Its protein product is CASSLPAGETDTQYF.

The rearrangement joins TRBV21-1 to TRBJ2-3; the table's D gene call, TRBD2, was not cross checked with the DNA. TRBV21-1 is reported as a pseudogene. The CDR3 is 15 amino acids. CDR3 coding DNA: TGTGCCAGCAGCCCCACTGGGGTACTAGCAGATACGCAGTATTTT. Protein sequence: CASSPTGVLADTQYF.

The genes are TRBV7-2 and TRBJ2-3, with D possibly TRBD1 on 6 matching bases. V dropped 4 bases and J dropped 1 base, with 21 bases sitting between them. The CDR3 loop spans 18 amino acids. Per the germline V gene, CDR1 is SGHTA and CDR2 is FQGNSA. The CDR3 nucleotides are TGTGCCAGCAGCTGGGGGCTTGGGTGGACCTCCGGCACAGATACGCAGTATTTT. As protein: CASSWGLGWTSGTDTQYF.

In regard to this clone: Different DNA sequences within this sample yield the same CDR3. The chain links TRBV7-2 to TRBJ1-2, with D maybe TRBD1 (6 bases). This CDR3 comprises 14 residues. Germline CDR1 SGHTA, CDR2 FQGNSA. V lost 1 base, J lost 3 bases, and 9 bases lay in between. CDR3 in DNA: TGTGCCAGCAGCTTAGTCCCAGGGGACTATGGCTACACCTTC. Its translation: CASSLVPGDYGYTF.